This T cell receptor (beta chain) appears in the sequencing data of a study of CD8 T cells in Susac syndrome. With random hexamers, about 0.45 to 1 ug RNA was reverse transcribed. A single record per CDR3 protein comes from TCRdb applying MiXCR to the immunoSEQ multiplex PCR reads. The repertoire includes more than 200,000 distinct CDR3 sequences, about 93% of them detected once, and around 0.15% sits in the top ten. The trim removed 3 bases at V and 2 bases at J, leaving 2 bases unmatched. This CDR3 has 14 amino acids. Germline-derived CDR1 and CDR2 are MNHEY and SMNVEV (reference sequence). This clonotype appeared a few times.

Sequencing input: CD8+ T cells from PBMCs. The sequence came from a human donor with multiple sclerosis. The rearrangement uses TRBV27 and TRBJ2-7; TRBD2 matches at 9 bases. The CDR3 DNA sequence: TGTGCCAGCAGTTTGGGGACTAGCCCCTACGAGCAGTACTTC. Protein product: CASSLGTSPYEQYF.